The clone carrying this T cell receptor beta chain was observed a handful of times. This sample was included in a study of blood T cell repertoires in COVID-19. There are 16 residues in the CDR3. Germline-derived CDR1 and CDR2 are SEHNR and FQNEAQ (reference sequence). V lost 3 bases to trimming and J lost 4 bases; unmatched junction nucleotides: 6. Some clones are missing from TCRdb's copy, which holds only in-frame ones; the method was immunoSEQ multiplex PCR. Here the sample spans around 130,000 clones, 84% being singletons. The sample was PBMCs or T cells enriched from blood (not recorded which). This clonotype was sampled from a woman between 18 and 29 years old who had been exposed to COVID-19. The chain combines TRBV7-9 with TRBJ2-2; TRBD2 matches at 9 bases. CDR3 sequence: CASSLGLASSTGELFF. CDR3 in DNA: TGTGCCAGCAGCTTGGGACTAGCTAGTTCCACCGGGGAGCTGTTTTTT. Full variable domain (rest looked up from reference TRBV7-9 and TRBJ2-2): DTGVSQNPRHKITKRGQNVTFRCDPISEHNRLYWYRQTLGQGPEFLTYFQNEAQLEKSRLLSDRFSAERPKGSFSTLEIQRTEQGDSAMYLCASSLGLASSTGELFFGEGSRLTVL.